Listed here are 32 T cell receptor beta chains from one sample, sequenced in a study of blood T cell repertoires in COVID-19. This table comes from immunoSEQ multiplex PCR, and its TCRdb copy is limited to in-frame clones, with some not included. The sample shows roughly 200,000 clones, around 84% of them seen only once. The sequenced material came from peripheral blood. The source of these receptors is a man in his forties with active or convalescent COVID-19.

Ten or more counts support this clone. V is TRBV4-2 and J is TRBJ1-1, with no clear D. The CDR3 contains 12 residues. Germline V gene lookup returns CDR1 LGHNA and CDR2 YNFKEQ. The V end lost 1 base, the J end lost 7 bases, and 7 bases lay between the germline ends. The DNA for the CDR3 is TGTGCCAGCAGCCAAGCGGTGAGTGAAGCTTTCTTT. Protein: CASSQAVSEAFF.

The table lists this clone with a count of one. V is TRBV6-5 and J is TRBJ1-2; D not certain. V lost 2 bases and J 4 bases, leaving 8 bases between the germline ends. Per germline, CDR1 MNHEY and CDR2 SVGAGI. This CDR3 has 13 residues. The CDR3 DNA is TGTGCCAGCAGTTACGATTGGGCCTATGGCTACACCTTC. It specifies CASSYDWAYGYTF.

This clone was observed a few times. The same CDR3 also results from other DNA sequences found in this sample. V is TRBV5-1 and J is TRBJ1-1, with a tentative D call TRBD1 (5 bases). V was pared by 0 bases and J by 2 bases, with 11 bases between. The CDR3 totals 15 residues. Per germline, CDR1 SGHRS and CDR2 YFSETQ. The CDR3 DNA reads as TGCGCCAGCAGCTTGGCTGGGACTACCAACACTGAAGCTTTCTTT. It encodes CASSLAGTTNTEAFF.

V is TRBV19 and J is TRBJ1-2, with TRBD1 identical over 10 bases. CDR1 and CDR2 (germline): LNHDA, SQIVND (reference sequence). The CDR3 is 16 residues long. V shed 4 bases and J 3 bases; nucleotides not matched to a gene: 8. In nucleotides, the CDR3 is TGTGCCAGTAGTAAAATTATCGGACAGGGGGACTATGGCTACACCTTC. As protein: CASSKIIGQGDYGYTF.

On this clone itself: A much larger clone differs from this one at a single base, so this may be a read error. This chain links TRBV11-3 with TRBJ1-1, with a weak D call TRBD1 (6 bases). V was cut by 5 bases and J by 1 base, with 8 bases left in between. This CDR3 region has 13 residues. The germline CDR1 and CDR2 sequences are SGHNT and YENEEA. The chain's CDR3 is CASSLTGNTEAFF. DNA for the CDR3: TGTGCCAGCAGCCTGACAGGGAACACTGAAGCTTTCTTT.

The chain joins TRBV10-2 to TRBJ2-7; weak D call: TRBD2 (5 bases). This CDR3 contains 10 residues. Trimming cost V 10 bases and J 4 bases, with 8 bases left between them. Per the germline V gene, CDR1 is WSHSY and CDR2 is SAAADI. The CDR3 coding sequence is TGCGCCAAATGGGAGTACGAGCAGTACTTC. Its translation is CAKWEYEQYF.

This chain joins TRBV19 and TRBJ2-1; 9 nucleotides match TRBD1. V was clipped by 4 bases and J by 4 bases; unmatched bases: 8. The CDR3 sequence is 16 residues long. CDR1 is LNHDA and CDR2 is SQIVND in the germline V gene (reference sequence). This chain's CDR3 is CASSKGGQGIYNEQFF. The CDR3, as DNA: TGTGCCAGTAGTAAGGGGGGACAGGGTATTTACAATGAGCAGTTCTTC.

The rearrangement links TRBV29-1 to TRBJ2-7; TRBD2 is a possible D gene (5 bases). The CDR3 contains 14 residues. The germline V gene encodes CDR1 SQVTM and CDR2 ANQGSEA. The V and J ends lost 4 bases and 4 bases respectively, with 17 bases between them. CDR3 protein: CSVVGSRHPYEQYF. As DNA, the CDR3 is TGCAGCGTTGTGGGGAGCCGGCATCCATACGAGCAGTACTTC.

In this sample, this clone turned up a few times. The V and J genes are TRBV12-3 or TRBV12-4 and TRBJ1-1; D is unresolved. This CDR3 contains 11 residues. V lost 5 bases and J 8 bases, leaving 9 bases between the germline ends. The CDR3 sequence is CASSRDWEAFF. The CDR3 bases are TGTGCCAGCAGTCGCGACTGGGAAGCTTTCTTT.

This clone was detected only a few times. This chain connects TRBV11-3 to TRBJ2-5, with 10 bases lining up with TRBD1. In germline, CDR1 is SGHNT, CDR2 YENEEA. The length of the CDR3 is 17 residues. Trimming removed 5 bases from V and 3 bases from J; junction bases left unmatched: 12. For the CDR3, the DNA is TGTGCCAGCAGCCCCGGGACAGGGGATTTAGGGGAAGAGACCCAGTACTTC. Protein: CASSPGTGDLGEETQYF.

The chain combines TRBV24-1 with TRBJ2-1; D is perhaps TRBD2 (5 bases). The CDR3 spans 14 residues. CDR1 is KGHDR and CDR2 is SFDVKD in the germline V gene. V gave up 3 bases and J gave up 7 bases, with 12 bases separating them. CDR3 sequence reads: CATSDRGSFNEQFF. CDR3 coding DNA: TGTGCCACCAGTGATCGCGGGTCTTTTAATGAGCAGTTCTTC.

The V call is TRBV28, the J call TRBJ2-7; D is unclear. V was pared by 2 bases and J by 3 bases, with 11 bases between. The CDR3 covers 14 residues. From germline, CDR1 is MDHEN and CDR2 SYDVKM. CDR3 amino acids: CASSLRWPIYEQYF. In DNA, the CDR3 is TGTGCCAGCAGTTTAAGATGGCCGATCTACGAGCAGTACTTC.

V and J are TRBV29-1 and TRBJ1-6, with 7 bases identical to TRBD1. Losses at the gene ends were 5 bases for V and 0 bases for J; bases not matched to a gene: 4. Germline lookup yields CDR1 SQVTM and CDR2 ANQGSEA. The CDR3 extends over 15 amino acids. DNA for the CDR3: TGCAGCGTTTGGGACAGCAGCTCCTATAATTCACCCCTCCACTTT. Protein product: CSVWDSSSYNSPLHF.

This chain uses TRBV10-3 with TRBJ2-3; 8 nucleotides match TRBD2. CDR1 is ENHRY, CDR2 SYGVKD, per germline. The CDR3 sequence is 15 residues long. Trimming took 9 bases from V and 0 from J; bases not matched to a gene: 8. Here the CDR3 DNA reads TGTGCCATTCGGACACTAGCGGCTAGCACAGATACGCAGTATTTT. This codes for CAIRTLAASTDTQYF.

The chain recombines TRBV28 with TRBJ1-2; possibly TRBD1 for D (6 bases). The V end was cut by 5 bases, the J end by 4 bases, with 14 bases between. The CDR3 totals 14 residues. Germline CDR1 MDHEN, CDR2 SYDVKM. CDR3: CASSTHRAAYGYTF. In DNA, the CDR3 is TGTGCCAGCAGTACACACAGGGCCGCCTATGGCTACACCTTC.

This clone was seen more than once but under ten times. The V gene is TRBV9, the J gene TRBJ1-2, with 10 bases matching TRBD1. J was trimmed by 2 bases and V by 4 bases; bases with no gene match: 5. The CDR3 runs to 15 residues. Germline values: CDR1 SGDLS, CDR2 YYNGEE. The CDR3 nucleotides are TGTGCCAGCAGCTCACGACAGGGGGCCAACTATGGCTACACCTTC. The encoded protein is CASSSRQGANYGYTF.

The V call is TRBV28, the J call TRBJ1-5; weak D call: TRBD1 (5 bases). Trimming cost V 2 bases and J 9 bases, with 11 bases left between them. CDR1 is MDHEN, CDR2 SYDVKM, per germline. This CDR3 comprises 13 residues. The CDR3 sequence: CASSLTGEWPQHF. Written as DNA, the CDR3 is TGTGCCAGCAGTTTAACGGGGGAATGGCCCCAGCATTTT.

This sequence joins TRBV9 and TRBJ1-6, with D maybe TRBD1 (5 bases). CDR1 and CDR2 (germline): SGDLS, YYNGEE. V was trimmed by 1 base and J by 10 bases, leaving 15 bases between them. The CDR3 loop spans 15 amino acids. Here the CDR3 DNA reads TGTGCCAGCAGCGTACTAGGAGGGGAGGGGTCACCCCTCCACTTT. Protein product: CASSVLGGEGSPLHF.

The chain carries TRBV6-2 or TRBV6-3 and TRBJ2-7; the D gene is possibly TRBD2 (5 bases). Per germline, CDR1 MNHEY and CDR2 SVGEGT. Trimming pared 2 bases from V and 5 bases from J, leaving 16 bases between. The CDR3 runs 15 residues. CDR3 loop: CASSYNEGSLHEQYF. DNA for the CDR3: TGTGCCAGCAGTTACAATGAGGGTAGTCTCCACGAGCAGTACTTC.

This clone was counted once. For the CDR3, the DNA is TGTGCCAGCTCACGGCAGGGGTACACTGAAGCTTTCTTT. This encodes CASSRQGYTEAFF. This chain connects TRBV18 to TRBJ1-1, with D maybe TRBD1 (6 bases). The CDR3 sequence is 13 residues long. The V gene's germline CDR1 is KGHSH and CDR2 LQKENI. V was pared by 4 bases and J by 3 bases, with 9 bases between.

The chain carries TRBV6-5 and TRBJ1-2; weak D call: TRBD1 (5 bases). Germline CDR1 and CDR2: MNHEY and SVGAGI. V was pared by 7 bases and J by 5 bases, with 17 bases between. The CDR3 has 14 residues. CDR3 sequence (DNA): TGTGCCAGCAAAAGGAGCAGGGAAGAGTATGGCTACACCTTC. Translated, it gives CASKRSREEYGYTF.

In nucleotides, the CDR3 is TGTGCCTGGAGTGTCCCCATGGACAGGGGGCCCACCGGGGAGCTGTTTTTT. Encoded protein: CAWSVPMDRGPTGELFF. V usage is TRBV30 and J usage is TRBJ2-2, with TRBD1 identical over 11 bases. The CDR3 runs to 17 residues. The ends lost 0 bases at V and 4 bases at J; junction bases unmatched: 7. The germline gives CDR1 GTSNPN, CDR2 SVGIG (reference sequence). Filled out from reference TRBV30 and TRBJ2-2, the complete variable domain reads SQTIHQWPATLVQPVGSPLSLECTVEGTSNPNLYWYRQAAGRGLQLLFYSVGIGQISSEVPQNLSASRPQDRQFILSSKKLLLSDSGFYLCAWSVPMDRGPTGELFFGEGSRLTVL.

This chain uses TRBV14 with TRBJ1-1; 10 bases are a match to TRBD1. CDR3 length: 15 amino acids. Trimming removed 5 bases from V and 4 bases from J; junction bases left unmatched: 7. Germline assignment: CDR1 SGHDN and CDR2 FVKESK. CDR3 amino acids: CASSSYRTGGTEAFF. The CDR3 DNA sequence: TGTGCCAGCAGCTCTTATCGGACAGGGGGCACTGAAGCTTTCTTT.

This sequence joins TRBV3-1 (or the pseudogene TRBV3-2) and TRBJ2-2, with D possibly matching TRBD1 (6 bases). Trimming removed 1 base at V and 6 bases at J, with 9 bases between. Germline-derived CDR1 and CDR2 are LGHDT and YNNKEL (reference sequence). The CDR3 spans 14 residues. This CDR3 reads CASSQGRGSGELFF. Here the CDR3 DNA reads TGTGCCAGCAGCCAAGGTAGGGGGTCCGGGGAGCTGTTTTTT.

The chain recombines TRBV5-1 with TRBJ2-5; 7 bases map to TRBD1. The CDR3 is 15 amino acids. Germline V gene data show CDR1 as SGHRS and CDR2 as YFSETQ. With 0 bases clipped from V and 5 bases from J, the junction kept 7 bases outside the gene matches. The CDR3 nucleotides read TGCGCCAGCAGCTTGGTGGGCCAGGGGGTTGAGACCCAGTACTTC. Translating gives CASSLVGQGVETQYF.

V is TRBV19 and J is TRBJ1-1; perhaps TRBD1 as D (5 bases). V was cut by 0 bases and J by 3 bases, with 11 bases left in between. Per germline, CDR1 LNHDA and CDR2 SQIVND (reference sequence). The length of the CDR3 is 15 residues. The CDR3 sequence is CASSIDGGGDTEAFF. CDR3 bases: TGTGCCAGTAGTATAGACGGGGGAGGTGACACTGAAGCTTTCTTT.

This clone showed up just once. This chain uses TRBV30 with TRBJ1-6, with a possible D match to TRBD1 (6 bases). This CDR3 spans 14 amino acids. CDR1 and CDR2 (germline): GTSNPN, SVGIG (reference sequence). The V end was cut by 3 bases, the J end by 9 bases, with 15 bases between. This chain's CDR3 is CAWSGGRYGSPLHF. CDR3 DNA sequence: TGTGCCTGGAGCGGGGGGCGATACGGTTCACCCCTCCACTTT.

The CDR3 here is CASSIGPGSTDTQYF. The CDR3 DNA reads TGTGCCAGTAGTATAGGCCCGGGGAGCACAGATACGCAGTATTTT. This chain connects TRBV19 to TRBJ2-3; a possible D gene is TRBD2 (5 bases). V lost 1 base and J 0 bases, leaving 8 bases between the germline ends. The CDR3 spans 15 residues. The germline V gene has CDR1 LNHDA and CDR2 SQIVND (reference sequence).

J is TRBJ1-4 and V is TRBV5-6; the D is unclear. The V gene's germline CDR1 is SGHDT and CDR2 YYEEEE. This CDR3 comprises 17 residues. V lost 2 bases and J 0 bases, leaving 14 bases between the germline ends. The CDR3 DNA reads TGTGCCAGCAGCTTAGGCTTGAGGAGTGCAACTAATGAAAAACTGTTTTTT. The encoded protein is CASSLGLRSATNEKLFF. Full variable domain (rest looked up from reference TRBV5-6 and TRBJ1-4): DAGVTQSPTHLIKTRGQQVTLRCSPKSGHDTVSWYQQALGQGPQFIFQYYEEEERQRGNFPDRFSGHQFPNYSSELNVNALLLGDSALYLCASSLGLRSATNEKLFFGSGTQLSVL.

The genes are TRBV28 and TRBJ2-3; tentative D call: TRBD2 (5 bases). Deletions cut 4 bases from V and 0 bases from J, with 8 bases between. The germline V gene has CDR1 MDHEN and CDR2 SYDVKM. This CDR3 has 14 amino acids. The CDR3 sequence: CASSSAGSTDTQYF. The CDR3 DNA follows: TGTGCCAGCAGTTCGGCGGGCAGCACAGATACGCAGTATTTT.

The rearrangement joins TRBV19 to TRBJ1-5; D perhaps matches TRBD1 (5 bases). Germline assignment: CDR1 LNHDA and CDR2 SQIVND (reference sequence). This CDR3 is 16 amino acids long. The germline V and J ends were trimmed by 6 bases and 4 bases, with 19 bases remaining between them. As DNA, the CDR3 is TGTGCCAGTAGAGGGTCGAGGACAAGTACTAATCAGCCCCAGCATTTT. Translated, it gives CASRGSRTSTNQPQHF.

V and J are TRBV19 and TRBJ2-4; no definite D call. Trimming removed 3 bases at V and 8 bases at J, with 5 bases between. This CDR3 has 11 amino acids. Germline V gives CDR1 LNHDA, CDR2 SQIVND (reference sequence). The CDR3 region has the DNA TGTGCCAGTAGTATTTCAGACATTCAGTACTTC. Its protein is CASSISDIQYF.